This TCR beta chain was sequenced for a study of blood T cell repertoires in COVID-19. Study as a whole: The origin of the acute and convalescent COVID-19 samples was the United States, Italy and Spain. Sources were T cells, B-cell-depleted T cells, or PBMCs; the material itself was cDNA or gDNA.

Source study methods: Reference gene primers were amplified, and this amplification served to estimate nucleated cell counts. Assay: immunoSEQ multiplex PCR; the TCRdb copy retains only in-frame clones and omits some. The V and J calls and the clone size are those of that table, but D and trimming were determined from the DNA. The sample lists some 130,000 clones, roughly 84% occurring once. Trimming at V came to 4 bases and at J to 3 bases, leaving 5 bases not matched to a gene. The germline V gene has CDR1 SGHDT and CDR2 YYEEEE. The length of the CDR3 is 14 residues. The chain is built from TRBV5-6 and TRBJ1-2, with TRBD1 identical over 8 bases. Sequenced input: peripheral blood. The sequence was obtained from a man between 60 and 75 years old with acute or convalescent COVID-19. In nucleotides, the CDR3 is TGTGCCAGCAGCAAAGGACAGGGCCACTATGGCTACACCTTC. Its protein is CASSKGQGHYGYTF.